One and the same sample provided the 28 T cell receptor beta chains below, sequenced in a study of blood T cells in healthy people across ages. Primed by a sample-barcoded 5' primer and a J-beta primer mix, a second PCR proceeded for about 7 to 11 cycles. TCRdb reprocessed the 5' RACE reads via MiXCR and lists one record per CDR3 protein. The sample holds about 1 million distinct CDR3 sequences, around 45% seen once. The sequencing sample was made of blood. These TCRs come from a woman in her sixties in good health.

CDR3 protein: CSARDTSGPYNEQYF. As DNA, the CDR3 is TGCAGTGCTAGAGATACTAGCGGGCCCTACAATGAGCAGTACTTC. The chain employs TRBV20-1 and TRBJ2-7; the match to TRBD2 covers 9 bases. The CDR3 runs to 15 residues. CDR1 is DFQATT, CDR2 SNEGSKA, per germline (reference sequence). V was pared by 0 bases and J by 7 bases, with 10 bases of the junction left unmatched.

This clonotype was counted a few times. This sequence joins TRBV27 and TRBJ2-4, with 7 positions matching TRBD1. Gene TRBJ2-7 matches the end of the DNA better, so the J call may be wrong. The CDR3 extends over 14 amino acids. Per germline, CDR1 MNHEY and CDR2 SMNVEV (reference sequence). CDR3 nucleotides: TGTGCCAGCAGGCCTATTTCGACAGGGATCGAGCAGTACTTC. Translating gives CASRPISTGIEQYF.

Points on this clonotype: One junction end does not reproduce the germline sequence, and a read error may be involved. The chain combines TRBV5-1 with TRBJ1-4; D remains unclear. Per the germline V gene, CDR1 is SGHRS and CDR2 is YFSETQ. This CDR3 has 14 amino acids. The CDR3 is CASSVGATSEKLFF. Here the CDR3 DNA reads TGCGCCAGCAGCGTGGGCGCAACTAGTGAAAAACTGTTTTTT.

The gene calls are TRBV6-4 and TRBJ2-5; D is unclear. CDR1 MRHNA and CDR2 SNTAGT come from the germline V gene. This CDR3 is built from 13 residues. V dropped 4 bases and J dropped 3 bases, with 9 bases sitting between them. The CDR3 spells CASSAVFKETQYF. CDR3 in DNA: TGTGCCAGCAGTGCTGTTTTTAAAGAGACCCAGTACTTC.

V is TRBV20-1 and J is TRBJ2-2, with 11 bases fitting TRBD2. The CDR3 has 16 residues. V was pared by 4 bases and J by 6 bases, with 10 bases of the junction left unmatched. Germline V gives CDR1 DFQATT, CDR2 SNEGSKA (reference sequence). In DNA, the CDR3 is TGCAGTGCTACAAGGTCTAGCGGGAGGACCCCCGGGGAGCTGTTTTTT. Protein: CSATRSSGRTPGELFF.

The sample holds many counts of this clonotype. Germline and junction disagree at one end, which may indicate a read error. The chain employs TRBV14 and TRBJ2-5, with D unresolved. The germline V gene encodes CDR1 SGHDN and CDR2 FVKESK. CDR3 length: 11 residues. Here the CDR3 DNA reads TGTGCCAGCAGTAAGCAAGCGACCCAGTACTTC. Protein: CASSKQATQYF.

A few counts support this clonotype. The genes are TRBV10-3 and TRBJ2-5, with D maybe TRBD1 (6 bases). The germline gives CDR1 ENHRY, CDR2 SYGVKD. The CDR3 has 13 residues. V was shortened by 5 bases and J by 1 base, with 8 bases between the two germline ends. The CDR3: CAISRGFQETQYF. CDR3 nucleotide sequence: TGTGCCATCAGTAGGGGGTTCCAAGAGACCCAGTACTTC.

J is TRBJ2-1 and V is TRBV6-5, with TRBD2 matching over 13 bases. CDR1 and CDR2 from the germline V gene are MNHEY and SVGAGI. The CDR3 consists of 16 residues. V dropped 6 bases and J dropped 6; count of bases not matched to a gene: 8. CDR3 sequence reads: CASSRLAGGPSNEQFF. CDR3 bases: TGTGCCAGCAGCCGACTAGCGGGAGGTCCAAGCAATGAGCAGTTCTTC.

This clonotype was recorded a few times. This chain connects TRBV5-6 to TRBJ2-3; 11 bases agree with TRBD1. V lost 4 bases and J lost 6; bases outside the gene matches: 7. The V gene's germline CDR1 is SGHDT and CDR2 YYEEEE. The CDR3 sequence is 15 residues long. The CDR3 DNA reads TGTGCCAGCAGCCGCCGGGACAGGGGGAGGGATACGCAGTATTTT. Encoded protein: CASSRRDRGRDTQYF.

There are a few counts of this clonotype. For the CDR3, the DNA is TGTGCCAGCAGCAGTATTATTAGCGGGAGGAGGCCAGATACGCAGTATTTT. It translates to CASSSIISGRRPDTQYF. The rearrangement joins TRBV7-2 to TRBJ2-3; 10 bases are a match to TRBD2. The CDR3 extends over 17 amino acids. Trimming cost V 5 bases and J 4 bases; bases outside gene matches: 12. Germline-derived CDR1 and CDR2 are SGHTA and FQGNSA. Based on the CDR3 plus reference TRBV7-2 and TRBJ2-3, the full variable domain is GAGVSQSPSNKVTEKGKDVELRCDPISGHTALYWYRQSLGQGLEFLIYFQGNSAPDKSGLPSDRFSAERTGGSVSTLTIQRTQQEDSAVYLCASSSIISGRRPDTQYFGPGTRLTVL.

The V gene is TRBV29-1, the J gene TRBJ2-3; possibly TRBD1 or TRBD2 for D (7 bases each). The CDR3 covers 14 residues. Germline CDR1 and CDR2: SQVTM and ANQGSEA. Trimming shortened V by 7 bases and J by 0 bases, and 14 bases separated the two germline ends. Here the CDR3 reads CSARGGISTDTQYF. CDR3 coding DNA: TGCAGCGCCAGGGGGGGGATTAGCACAGATACGCAGTATTTT.

This clonotype appeared a few times. The chain is built from TRBV7-6 and TRBJ1-2; TRBD1 aligns across 9 bases. This CDR3 has 15 residues. V gave up 5 bases and J gave up 5 bases; unmatched junction bases: 9. Germline V gene sequence: CDR1 SGHVS, CDR2 FNYEAQ. The CDR3 region has the DNA TGTGCCAGCAGCCCCGGGACAGGGACCTCTTATGGCTACACCTTC. This translates into CASSPGTGTSYGYTF.

V usage is TRBV7-9 and J usage is TRBJ2-4; TRBD1 agrees at 12 bases. V was pared by 3 bases and J by 0 bases, with 9 bases of the junction left unmatched. The CDR3 has 19 amino acids. CDR1 is SEHNR and CDR2 is FQNEAQ in the germline V gene (reference sequence). CDR3 DNA: TGTGCCAGCAGCTTCGGGTTGGGACAGGGGGCGCGAGCCAAAAACATTCAGTACTTC. Amino acid sequence: CASSFGLGQGARAKNIQYF.

The chain has TRBV20-1 and TRBJ1-6, with TRBD1 matching over 8 bases. CDR1 and CDR2 from the germline V gene are DFQATT and SNEGSKA (reference sequence). This CDR3 has 15 residues. J lost 8 bases, V lost 6 bases, and 12 bases had no gene match. CDR3 protein: CSARVIQGAYSPLHF. The CDR3 region has the DNA TGCAGTGCCCGTGTGATCCAGGGGGCCTATTCACCCCTCCACTTT.

This clonotype was found many times. The chain combines TRBV28 with TRBJ2-1, with TRBD2 as a possible D gene (5 bases). Trimming left V 7 bases short and J 8 bases short, with 15 bases between. This CDR3 spans 13 amino acids. The germline V gene has CDR1 MDHEN and CDR2 SYDVKM. Here the CDR3 reads CASTAPPGDEQFF. As DNA, the CDR3 is TGTGCCAGCACCGCCCCCCCCGGGGATGAGCAGTTCTTC. Full variable domain (remainder filled in from reference TRBV28 and TRBJ2-1): DVKVTQSSRYLVKRTGEKVFLECVQDMDHENMFWYRQDPGLGLRLIYFSYDVKMKEKGDIPEGYSVSREKKERFSLILESASTNQTSMYLCASTAPPGDEQFFGPGTRLTVL.

This rearrangement joins TRBV29-1 to TRBJ1-4; D is undetermined. CDR3 length: 12 residues. V was clipped by 1 base and J by 4 bases, with 4 bases between them. CDR1 is SQVTM, CDR2 ANQGSEA, per germline. The CDR3 region has the DNA TGCAGCGTTGAAGGACTTAATGAAAAACTGTTTTTT. Protein product: CSVEGLNEKLFF.

In its sample, this clonotype was seen a few times. The chain employs TRBV20-1 and TRBJ2-7, with 7 nucleotides matching TRBD2. In germline, CDR1 is DFQATT, CDR2 SNEGSKA (reference sequence). The CDR3 extends over 19 amino acids. V was pared by 0 bases and J by 3 bases, with 20 bases of the junction left unmatched. CDR3 residues: CSARDPWGEGLAGLYEQYF. The CDR3 nucleotides read TGCAGTGCTAGAGATCCCTGGGGTGAGGGGTTAGCGGGCCTCTACGAGCAGTACTTC.

V is TRBV10-3 and J is TRBJ2-1; 9 bases agree with TRBD1. Trimming at V came to 6 bases and at J to 6 bases, leaving 12 bases not matched to a gene. Germline V CDR1 and CDR2: ENHRY, SYGVKD. The CDR3 has 16 amino acids. CDR3 DNA sequence: TGTGCCATCAGCGACAAGAACAGGGGGCTAGGCAATGAGCAGTTCTTC. It encodes CAISDKNRGLGNEQFF.

This clonotype has only a few counts. The V call is TRBV5-1, the J call TRBJ2-1; perhaps TRBD1 as D (5 bases). V dropped 4 bases and J dropped 2 bases, with 10 bases sitting between them. The CDR3 runs 14 residues. Germline V gene data show CDR1 as SGHRS and CDR2 as YFSETQ. The CDR3 protein is CASSGALTYNEQFF. DNA of the CDR3: TGCGCCAGCAGCGGGGCCTTAACCTACAATGAGCAGTTCTTC. The full variable domain, completed using reference TRBV5-1 and TRBJ2-1, is KAGVTQTPRYLIKTRGQQVTLSCSPISGHRSVSWYQQTPGQGLQFLFEYFSETQRNKGNFPGRFSGRQFSNSRSEMNVSTLELGDSALYLCASSGALTYNEQFFGPGTRLTVL.

V gene TRBV20-1 combines with J gene TRBJ1-1; 7 nucleotides line up with TRBD1. V was pared by 7 bases and J by 1 base, with 3 bases of the junction left unmatched. There are 12 residues in the CDR3. The germline V gene has CDR1 DFQATT and CDR2 SNEGSKA (reference sequence). This CDR3 is CSDGDRNTEAFF. In DNA, the CDR3 is TGCAGTGACGGGGACAGGAACACTGAAGCTTTCTTT.

This chain connects TRBV7-9 to TRBJ2-1; 9 bases fit TRBD2. This CDR3 has 16 residues. Germline V lookup: CDR1 SEHNR, CDR2 FQNEAQ (reference sequence). V lost 0 bases to trimming and J lost 4 bases; unmatched junction nucleotides: 4. CDR3 sequence (DNA): TGTGCCAGCAGCTTAGCCCTAGCGGGAATGTACAATGAGCAGTTCTTC. This translates into CASSLALAGMYNEQFF.

J is TRBJ2-1 and V is TRBV7-8; D tentatively reads TRBD1 or TRBD2 (5 bases each). This CDR3 region has 19 residues. In germline, CDR1 is SGHVS, CDR2 FQNEAQ. Trimming shortened V by 3 bases and J by 2 bases, and 23 bases separated the two germline ends. CDR3 protein: CASSFRLPNRRSTYNEQFF. The CDR3 DNA sequence: TGTGCCAGCAGCTTTCGGCTTCCGAACAGGAGGAGCACCTACAATGAGCAGTTCTTC.

V gene TRBV5-6 combines with J gene TRBJ2-5; the D gene is possibly TRBD1 (5 bases). Germline V lookup: CDR1 SGHDT, CDR2 YYEEEE. The CDR3 is made up of 14 amino acids. Between the trimmed V and J ends, which lost 2 bases and 3 bases, there was a span of 11 bases. The CDR3 loop reads CASSFLGREETQYF. The CDR3 bases are TGTGCCAGCAGCTTTTTGGGCAGGGAAGAGACCCAGTACTTC.

This clonotype showed up just a few times. The chain combines TRBV2 with TRBJ2-1; 12 positions match TRBD2. V was clipped by 9 bases and J by 4 bases; unmatched bases: 4. This CDR3 has 14 amino acids. Germline V gene lookup returns CDR1 SNHLY and CDR2 FYNNEI. The chain's CDR3 is CASGTSGFYNEQFF. CDR3 coding DNA: TGTGCCAGTGGGACTAGCGGGTTTTACAATGAGCAGTTCTTC. Using reference TRBV2 and TRBJ2-1 for the parts outside the CDR3, the full variable domain is EPEVTQTPSHQVTQMGQEVILRCVPISNHLYFYWYRQILGQKVEFLVSFYNNEISEKSEIFDDQFSVERPDGSNFTLKIRSTKLEDSAMYFCASGTSGFYNEQFFGPGTRLTVL.

The chain has TRBV28 and TRBJ2-1, with D tentatively TRBD2 (5 bases). Trimming cost V 6 bases and J 8 bases, with 20 bases left between them. Germline CDR1 reads MDHEN; CDR2 reads SYDVKM. The CDR3 sequence is 15 residues long. CDR3 residues: CASRASASWKDEQFF. CDR3 nucleotides: TGTGCCAGCAGGGCGTCGGCTAGCTGGAAAGATGAGCAGTTCTTC.

The chain employs TRBV3-1 and TRBJ2-3; D gene ambiguous. Germline V gene data show CDR1 as LGHDT and CDR2 as YNNKEL (reference sequence). This CDR3 has 13 amino acids. Deletions cut 4 bases from V and 6 bases from J, with 11 bases between. The CDR3 region is CASSLPRMDTQYF. The CDR3 nucleotides read TGTGCCAGCAGCCTCCCCAGGATGGATACGCAGTATTTT.

J is TRBJ2-4 and V is TRBV5-4; D unresolved. V dropped 0 bases and J dropped 0 bases, with 10 bases sitting between them. Germline V CDR1 and CDR2: SGHNT, YYREEE (reference sequence). The CDR3 covers 16 residues. CDR3 DNA sequence: TGTGCCAGCAGCTTGGAAGGTTGGGGAGCCAAAAACATTCAGTACTTC. Its translation is CASSLEGWGAKNIQYF.

This chain uses TRBV7-9 with TRBJ2-1; possibly TRBD2 for D (6 bases). V lost 4 bases to trimming and J lost 7 bases, with 11 bases between them. From germline, CDR1 is SEHNR and CDR2 FQNEAQ (reference sequence). CDR3 length: 13 residues. In DNA form, the CDR3 reads TGTGCCAGCAGCTGGAGGGGTCTAAATGAGCAGTTCTTC. Amino acids: CASSWRGLNEQFF.